The clone carrying this T cell receptor (beta chain) has only a few counts. The CDR3 is 16 residues long. This entry comes from a study of blood T cells in healthy people across ages. A second PCR of about 6 to 12 cycles used a sample-barcoded 5' primer and a J-beta primer mix. MiXCR was run by TCRdb on the 5' RACE reads, yielding one entry per CDR3 protein. Of just under 550,000 distinct CDR3 sequences in the sample, less than 25% were seen once. These same data were also listed under a study on T cells of mothers and their children.

V usage is TRBV12-3 or TRBV12-4 and J usage is TRBJ2-5, with 11 bases fitting TRBD2. Judging by the DNA end, TRBJ2-1 fits better; the J call may be wrong. The material sequenced was blood. This TCR was recovered from a boy aged 5-17 years in good health. The CDR3 region is CASRSRLAGGIDEQFF. The DNA of the CDR3 is TGTGCCAGCAGGTCCCGTCTAGCGGGAGGTATCGATGAGCAGTTCTTC.